The source of this TCR beta chain is a study of shared clonotypes between healthy human individuals. Across the whole study: A donor's plate count was three for CD4 naive and three for CD4 memory; CD8 naive had two and CD8 memory one. Study results and caveats: Larger richness was generally estimated for naive than memory subsets. When compared with the clonotypes that were shared by all four sorted-subset donors, the non-shared clonotypes turned out to have lower generation probabilities.

Repertoires were generated with immunoSEQ multiplex PCR, while TCRdb's copy carries only in-frame clones and drops some. The top ten hold about 0.13% of the sample, which has about 2 million clones, around 95% seen once. A word on this clone: Its antigen is not known.

The germline V gene encodes CDR1 MDHEN and CDR2 SYDVKM. The V and J ends lost 6 bases and 2 bases respectively, with 12 bases between them. The CDR3 has 14 residues. Into CD45RA+ naive and CD45RA-negative memory subsets, the CD4+ cells were split. The sequence derives from a man aged 18-30 years in good health. The sample consisted of naive CD4+ T cells sorted from blood. Sample subset: CD45RA+ positively selected. The chain is built from TRBV28 and TRBJ2-3; no reliable D call. This chain's CDR3 is CASSSRPTTDTQYF. In DNA, the CDR3 is TGTGCCAGCAGCTCGAGACCAACCACAGATACGCAGTATTTT.